This is a list of T cell receptor beta chains from one sample in a study of blood T cell repertoires in COVID-19. Assay used: immunoSEQ multiplex PCR; TCRdb lists only in-frame clones, some missing. Of about 500,000 clones detected, nearly 90% appear once; the ten largest clones hold 0.9%. What was sequenced was peripheral blood. All receptors come from a young man with COVID-19, enrolled during active disease. Both conserved end residues are part of each CDR3. D genes are given only for firm matches. Size values are once, few and many counts, or a class for expanded clones, and some rows have none.

v_gene,abundance,d_gene,j_gene,CDR3nt,CDR3aa
TRBV6-5,NA,NA,TRBJ2-2,TGTGCCAGCAGTTACCGGGGACATACCGACCGGGAGCTGTTTTTT,CASSYRGHTDRELFF
TRBV5-6,NA,NA,TRBJ1-6,TGTGCCAGCAGCCTGACGGGGAATTCACCCCTCCACTTT,CASSLTGNSPLHF
TRBV11-3,NA,NA,TRBJ2-1,TGTGCCAGCAGCTTAGTCGGGGCAGGGGATGAGCAGTTCTTC,CASSLVGAGDEQFF
TRBV7-6,once,TRBD2,TRBJ2-5,TGTGCCAGCAGCTTGGGACTAGCGGGGGGCCAAGAGACCCAGTACTTC,CASSLGLAGGQETQYF
TRBV11-2,NA,TRBD2,TRBJ2-3,TGTGCCAGCAGATACACTAGCGGTAGGACAGATACGCAGTATTTT,CASRYTSGRTDTQYF
TRBV18,NA,TRBD1,TRBJ1-6,TGTGCCAGCTCACCGACCCTCCTGGACAGGGCAAATTCACCCCTCCACTTT,CASSPTLLDRANSPLHF
TRBV11-3,NA,TRBD2,TRBJ2-1,TGTGCCAGCAGCTTAGTTCGCGGGAGGAACAATGAGCAGTTCTTC,CASSLVRGRNNEQFF
TRBV19,NA,NA,TRBJ1-5,TGTGCCAGTAGTCTGGGAGGACGTAGCAATCAGCCCCAGCATTTT,CASSLGGRSNQPQHF
TRBV4-2,NA,TRBD2,TRBJ2-7,TGTGCCAGCAGCCAAGATCCCTCCCTAGCGGGAGAACAACGGCGGTACTTC,CASSQDPSLAGEQRRYF
TRBV5-1,NA,TRBD2,TRBJ2-5,TGCGCCAGCAGCTCCCAACGGGGGGAAGAGACCCAGTACTTC,CASSSQRGEETQYF
TRBV11-3,NA,NA,TRBJ2-2,TGTGCCAGCAGCTTAAAGCCTCGGGAGCTGTTTTTT,CASSLKPRELFF
TRBV2,few,TRBD2,TRBJ2-1,TGTGCCAGCAGTGCGGCTAGCGGCTACAATGAGCAGTTCTTC,CASSAASGYNEQFF
TRBV19,few,NA,TRBJ1-3,TGTGCCAGTAGTATAGACAGGGGTGGAAACACCATATATTTT,CASSIDRGGNTIYF
TRBV25-1,NA,TRBD1,TRBJ2-1,TGTGCCAGCAGTGAAGTCCGTCCCGGGACAGGGTACTACAATGAGCAGTTCTTC,CASSEVRPGTGYYNEQFF
TRBV19,NA,TRBD1,TRBJ1-3,TGTGCCAGTAACGACAGGGCTGGAAACACCATATATTTT,CASNDRAGNTIYF
TRBV19,once,NA,TRBJ2-7,TGTGCCAGTAGTTCGGGATTCACCTACGAGCAGTACTTC,CASSSGFTYEQYF
TRBV6-5,NA,NA,TRBJ1-1,NA,CASSSSPVNTEAFF
TRBV5-1,NA,TRBD1,TRBJ1-1,TGCGCCAGCGGCGGCAGGGGGCAGGGGAACACTGAAGCTTTCTTT,CASGGRGQGNTEAFF
TRBV29-1,NA,NA,TRBJ2-3,TGCAGCGTCCCCATACCCGGGGGACGACACGCGAGCACAGATACGCAGTATTTT,CSVPIPGGRHASTDTQYF
TRBV18,NA,NA,TRBJ1-2,TGTGCCAGCTCACCGAGGGAGGGCTATGGCTACACCTTC,CASSPREGYGYTF
TRBV15,NA,TRBD1,TRBJ1-5,TGTGCCACCAGCAGATCCAGGGGGAGCAATCAGCCCCAGCATTTT,CATSRSRGSNQPQHF
TRBV19,NA,TRBD1,TRBJ1-2,TGTGCCAGTAGTATAGGGACAGGATCCTATGGCTACACCTTC,CASSIGTGSYGYTF
TRBV6-5,NA,NA,TRBJ2-1,TGTGCCAGCAGAGCTCTGGGTGGAGCCTACAATGAGCAGTTCTTC,CASRALGGAYNEQFF
TRBV6-6,NA,TRBD1,TRBJ1-2,TGTGCCGGCGGAAGGGACAGGGTTACCTTC,CAGGRDRVTF
TRBV9,NA,NA,TRBJ2-1,TGTGCCAGCAGCCCCGGTGAGGCTCTGGATGAGCAGTTCTTC,CASSPGEALDEQFF
TRBV10-3,NA,TRBD1,TRBJ1-2,TGTGCCATCACCCCGGGACAGACCTATGGCTACACCTTC,CAITPGQTYGYTF
TRBV25-1,NA,TRBD1,TRBJ1-6,TGTGCCAGCAGGGTAGCCGGGACAGGGAATTCACCCCTCCACTTT,CASRVAGTGNSPLHF
TRBV13,NA,TRBD2,TRBJ2-1,TGTGCCAGCAGCTCTAGCGGGATCTACAATGAGCAGTTCTTC,CASSSSGIYNEQFF
TRBV7-2,NA,TRBD1,TRBJ1-1,TGTGCCAGCAGCTGGACAGGGGGCAGCACTGAAGCTTTCTTT,CASSWTGGSTEAFF
TRBV5-1,NA,TRBD1,TRBJ2-7,TGCGCCAGCAGCTTGGCAGGGGGACACGAGCAGTACTTC,CASSLAGGHEQYF
TRBV19,NA,TRBD1,TRBJ2-5,TGTGCCAGTCAAGACAGGGTACAAGAGACCCAGTACTTC,CASQDRVQETQYF
TRBV5-4,NA,NA,TRBJ2-5,TGTGCCAGCAGCTTGGGGCTCAAACAAGAGACCCAGTACTTC,CASSLGLKQETQYF
TRBV7-3,NA,TRBD2,TRBJ2-7,TGTGCCAGCAGCTTAAGCCTAGCGGGAGTTAGCGAGCAGTACTTC,CASSLSLAGVSEQYF
TRBV5-5,NA,NA,TRBJ1-1,TGTGCCAGCAGCTTCAGGGGGAACACTGAAGCTTTCTTT,CASSFRGNTEAFF
TRBV28,once,TRBD2,TRBJ2-1,TGTGCCGCCCCTGCGAGACTAGCGGGAGCCTATGCCTTCAATGAGCAGTTCTTC,CAAPARLAGAYAFNEQFF
TRBV11-3,NA,TRBD1,TRBJ2-7,TGTGCCAGCAGCTTGCCGGGACAGGGGGCTTACGAGCAGTACTTC,CASSLPGQGAYEQYF
TRBV12-5,NA,NA,TRBJ1-3,TGTGCTAGTGGTTTGGGGTATAGAGGTGCAGGAAACACCATATATTTT,CASGLGYRGAGNTIYF
TRBV29-1,NA,TRBD1,TRBJ2-7,TGCAGCGCCGGGACAGGGTACGAGCAGTACTTC,CSAGTGYEQYF
TRBV18,NA,NA,TRBJ2-7,TGTGCCAGCTCCCGAACAGACCTCTACGAGCAGTACTTC,CASSRTDLYEQYF
TRBV3-1/TRBV3-2,once,NA,TRBJ2-3,TGTGCCAGCAGCCAAGGGGACTCGACAGATACGCAGTATTTT,CASSQGDSTDTQYF
TRBV13,NA,NA,TRBJ1-1,TGTGCCAGCAGCCCCGGCCTGGGGGGGCCAGCTTTCTTT,CASSPGLGGPAFF
TRBV6-5,NA,NA,TRBJ2-4,TGTGCCAGCAGGCGGAGGGACTGGGAAAACATTCAGTACTTC,CASRRRDWENIQYF
TRBV29-1,NA,TRBD1,TRBJ1-2,TGCAGCGTTGGTAGGACAGGGTCGGGTGGCTACACCTTC,CSVGRTGSGGYTF
TRBV19,NA,NA,TRBJ2-3,TGTGCCAGTAAAATGACCCAGCCCGGAACCGGGGATACGCAGTATTTT,CASKMTQPGTGDTQYF
TRBV30,NA,TRBD1,TRBJ1-1,TGTGCCTGGAACCCCGGGACAGGGTACGAAGCTTTCTTT,CAWNPGTGYEAFF
TRBV19,NA,NA,TRBJ1-5,TGTGCCAGTAGTACCCAACAGGGCGGGCAGCCCCAGCATTTT,CASSTQQGGQPQHF
TRBV19,NA,TRBD2,TRBJ2-2,TGTGCCAGTAGTACGGGCGGGAGGGCCTTTAACACCGGGGAGCTGTTTTTT,CASSTGGRAFNTGELFF
TRBV12-5,NA,NA,TRBJ2-7,TGTGCTAGTGGTTTGACCCGGACAGCAATAAAATACGAGCAGTACTTC,CASGLTRTAIKYEQYF
TRBV2,NA,NA,TRBJ1-1,TGTGCCAGCAGCCTGAGAAGGAACACTGAAGCTTTCTTT,CASSLRRNTEAFF
TRBV7-3,NA,TRBD2,TRBJ2-1,TGTGCCAGCAGCTTAATCGGGGGGCTAGCGGGATCCCCCTACAATGAGCAGTTCTTC,CASSLIGGLAGSPYNEQFF
TRBV10-2,once,TRBD1,TRBJ1-2,TGCGCCAGCAGCGGAACGGACAGGACCACAAGGTACACCTTC,CASSGTDRTTRYTF
TRBV11-2,NA,NA,TRBJ2-7,TGTGCCAGTGCTACAGATTCCTACGAGCAGTACTTC,CASATDSYEQYF
TRBV6-1,NA,TRBD1,TRBJ1-2,TGTGCCAGCAGTGAAGGCGCAGGGGGCTATGGCTACACCTTC,CASSEGAGGYGYTF
TRBV5-8,NA,NA,TRBJ2-7,TGTGCCAGCAGCTTTGCGGGCTACGAGCAGTACTTC,CASSFAGYEQYF
TRBV5-4,NA,NA,TRBJ2-2,TGTGCCAGCAGCTTGCCGGGTCGGGAGGAGCTGTTTTTT,CASSLPGREELFF